A selection of T cell receptor beta chains follows, all from one sample in a study of blood T cells in healthy people across ages. TCRdb processed the 5' RACE reads anew with MiXCR; each CDR3 protein has one entry. The sample lists around 1.5 million distinct CDR3 sequences; roughly 45% were seen once. What was sequenced was blood. All receptors come from a woman aged 18-30 years in good health. The conserved cysteine and the conserved F or W are not part of the CDR3 here. The order of the fields is J gene, CDR3 length, V gene, CDR3 protein.

TRBJ2-7,10,TRBV29-1,SVGTSSYEQY
TRBJ2-1,12,TRBV10-3,AISEIAGDNEQF
TRBJ2-3,11,TRBV7-2,ASSLTSEDTQY
TRBJ1-3,13,TRBV5-1,ASSAGGQGADTIY
TRBJ1-1,13,TRBV12-3/TRBV12-4,ASSPGTAETTEAF
TRBJ2-7,13,TRBV28,AAQQGRGLTYEQY
TRBJ2-5,13,TRBV9,ASSVVAVGEETQY
TRBJ1-2,16,TRBV4-1,ASSQDAGTARLLYGYT
TRBJ2-7,9,TRBV24-1,ATSDLGKQY
TRBJ2-3,16,TRBV4-1,ARSQEASGRVSTDTQY
TRBJ1-4,12,TRBV24-1,ATSRTGYDEKLF
TRBJ1-2,17,TRBV10-3,AISPNTLPTGVGNNGYT
TRBJ2-1,14,TRBV5-1,ASSLEMASSYNEQF
TRBJ2-3,13,TRBV10-2,ASSEFLARADTQY
TRBJ2-2,14,TRBV27,ASSLSGQGNTGDLF
TRBJ2-2,10,TRBV5-6,ASSFYTGELF
TRBJ2-3,17,TRBV3-1,ASSHPRGTLKPPTDTQY